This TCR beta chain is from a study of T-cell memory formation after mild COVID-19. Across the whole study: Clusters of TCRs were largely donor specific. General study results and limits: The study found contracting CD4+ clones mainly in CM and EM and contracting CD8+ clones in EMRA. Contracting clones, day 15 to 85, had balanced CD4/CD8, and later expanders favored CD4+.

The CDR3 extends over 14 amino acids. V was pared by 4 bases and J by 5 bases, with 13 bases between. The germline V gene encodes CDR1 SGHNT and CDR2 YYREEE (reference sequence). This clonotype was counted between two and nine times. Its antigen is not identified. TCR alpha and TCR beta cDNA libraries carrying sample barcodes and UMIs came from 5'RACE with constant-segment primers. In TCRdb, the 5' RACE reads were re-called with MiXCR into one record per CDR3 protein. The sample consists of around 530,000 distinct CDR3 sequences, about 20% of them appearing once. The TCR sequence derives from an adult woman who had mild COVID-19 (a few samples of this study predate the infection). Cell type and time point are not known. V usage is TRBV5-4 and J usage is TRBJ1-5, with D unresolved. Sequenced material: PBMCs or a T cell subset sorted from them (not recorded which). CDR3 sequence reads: CASSAGSPDQPQHF. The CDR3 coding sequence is TGTGCCAGCAGCGCGGGATCACCTGATCAGCCCCAGCATTTT.